This entry features one TCR beta chain sequence. This specimen belongs to a study of blood T cell repertoires in COVID-19. As for the study in general: Samples representing acute and convalescent COVID-19 were sourced from the United States, Italy and Spain. T cells, B-cell-depleted T cells, or PBMCs provided the cDNA or gDNA that served as material.

Authors' data handling: Amplification of reference gene primers provided the estimated nucleated cell counts. The protocol was immunoSEQ multiplex PCR, while the TCRdb copy is restricted to in-frame clones and leaves out a portion. V and J calls and clone size are copied from that table; D and trimming were computed from the DNA. Of roughly 180,000 clones in the sample, around 85% were seen once. The CDR3 is made up of 15 amino acids. Trimming stripped 6 bases from V and 9 bases from J, with 26 bases between. The germline CDR1 and CDR2 sequences are SQVTM and ANQGSEA. The chain joins TRBV29-1 to TRBJ1-1; D gene ambiguous. Sequencing was carried out using peripheral blood. This receptor was obtained from a man aged 55-75 years with acute or convalescent COVID-19. CDR3 loop: CSVDPGLLPPGKAFF. DNA for the CDR3: TGCAGCGTCGACCCCGGACTTTTGCCCCCCGGTAAAGCTTTCTTT.